This is a list of T cell receptor beta chains from one sample in a study of vaccination and CD4 T cells after COVID-19. For these TCRs, the target antigens are not known. TCRdb re-derived calls from the PCR reads in MiXCR, one entry per CDR3 protein. The sample yields fewer than 15,000 distinct CDR3 sequences, roughly two fifths seen once. This material consisted of CD4+ T cells from blood, cultured in vitro, taken after SARS-CoV-2 vaccination. These receptors all come from a human donor who had recovered from COVID-19. Each CDR3 is given without its conserved first and last residue. Fields, in order: CDR3 protein, V gene, CDR3 length, J gene.

ASSPLSPLMNTEAF,TRBV7-9,14,TRBJ1-1
ATDDRGSGNTIY,TRBV19,12,TRBJ1-3
ASSPKTGANVLT,TRBV6-1,12,TRBJ2-6
SARDTRTGGNYGYT,TRBV20-1,14,TRBJ1-2
ASGESKSGEQY,TRBV10-2,11,TRBJ2-7
ASRRRLGAGVQVNSPLH,TRBV6-1,17,TRBJ1-6
ASRTGGSYEQY,TRBV19,11,TRBJ2-7
ASSLEGQVQETQY,TRBV11-1,13,TRBJ2-5
SATLGAGAQETQY,TRBV20-1,13,TRBJ2-5
ATSDDRGGYEQY,TRBV24-1,12,TRBJ2-7
ASSFGLTAGTDTQY,TRBV27,14,TRBJ2-3
ASSLEGGDPYNEQF,TRBV11-3,14,TRBJ2-1
ASSTTGTGSYEQY,TRBV19,13,TRBJ2-7
ASSYSSGSGVSSYNEQF,TRBV6-2/TRBV6-3,17,TRBJ2-1
SANTGYGYT,TRBV29-1,9,TRBJ1-2
SASKAPASTDTQY,TRBV20-1,13,TRBJ2-3
ASSEVGGLRTGELF,TRBV6-1,14,TRBJ2-2
AIGLAGTNEQF,TRBV6-2/TRBV6-3,11,TRBJ2-1
ASSLAAGLAGGHQETQY,TRBV5-1,17,TRBJ2-5
ATSRERGTEAF,TRBV15,11,TRBJ1-1
SAGYLVGKGSQPQH,TRBV20-1,14,TRBJ1-5
SARYRGSHSGNTIY,TRBV20-1,14,TRBJ1-3
ASSDPGKANTGELF,TRBV10-1,14,TRBJ2-2
ASRPGQGTYGYT,TRBV19,12,TRBJ1-2
ASSETGVYGYT,TRBV2,11,TRBJ1-2
ASSWAGGRGTDTQY,TRBV12-3/TRBV12-4,14,TRBJ2-3
ASSGGQGRSGYT,TRBV19,12,TRBJ1-2
ASREGRASTYEQY,TRBV19,13,TRBJ2-7
ASTGGTTSTDTQY,TRBV2,13,TRBJ2-3
ASSRGTDQPQH,TRBV7-2,11,TRBJ1-5
SASGPYNEQF,TRBV20-1,10,TRBJ2-1
ASSWGVTEQY,TRBV28,10,TRBJ2-7
ASRGALSNQPQH,TRBV7-8,12,TRBJ1-5
ASSPTYPRSGGEQY,TRBV6-1,14,TRBJ2-7
ASSPVRTDKRETEAF,TRBV6-2/TRBV6-3,15,TRBJ1-1
ASSWDRNQPQH,TRBV11-2,11,TRBJ1-5
ASSWGLVGELF,TRBV6-2/TRBV6-3,11,TRBJ2-2
SASTDKYSNQPQH,TRBV20-1,13,TRBJ1-5
ASSPRSSGALNTEAF,TRBV18,15,TRBJ1-1
ASSDSRAKREGTFNLNTEAF,TRBV6-4,20,TRBJ1-1
ASSLEGYSNQPQH,TRBV5-1,13,TRBJ1-5
ASSPLPPKMNTEAF,TRBV28,14,TRBJ1-1
ASSEVASPNSPLH,TRBV2,13,TRBJ1-6
ASSFRVNPTMQQF,TRBV27,13,TRBJ2-1
ASSPTGPDGYT,TRBV19,11,TRBJ1-2
ASSLGLGLDGYT,TRBV7-9,12,TRBJ1-2
ASSQRGSGGYT,TRBV7-9,11,TRBJ1-2
ASRGFQRRTSYNEQF,TRBV28,15,TRBJ2-1
SASRAGVDTEAF,TRBV20-1,12,TRBJ1-1
ASSWVMGYEQY,TRBV7-8,11,TRBJ2-7
ASSLGTRGSQQY,TRBV28,12,TRBJ2-7